The T cell receptor beta chain under discussion was sequenced for a study of OX40 agonist ivuxolimab in advanced cancers. Looking at the study overall: Ivuxolimab, which targeted the costimulatory receptor OX40 (CD134), was an agonistic, fully human IgG2 monoclonal antibody. Intravenous ivuxolimab was administered to patients every 2 weeks at six dose levels: 0.01, 0.1, 0.3, 1.5, 3 and 10 mg/kg. Of the 50 or so patients in dose escalation, 19 had hepatocellular carcinoma, about 15 had melanoma, 9 had renal cell carcinoma and 9 had head and neck cancer. In the dose-escalation cohort, more than 75% of patients were male, and the mean age was around 60 years, with a range of 23 to 79. Prior anti-PD-1, anti-PD-L1 or anti-CTLA-4 therapy was permitted, and 40% of dose-escalation patients had received checkpoint inhibitors. Partial responses occurred in three dose-escalation patients, of whom one had hepatocellular carcinoma and two had cutaneous melanoma. The point of sequencing TCRbeta in the periphery was to test whether ivuxolimab changed TCR sequence diversity and drove clonal T-cell expansion. The paper describes the monotherapy dose-escalation part (N of about 57 patients) of the phase I trial of ivuxolimab.

Genomic DNA was isolated from the sorted cells so that the TCRbeta CDR3 region could be sequenced. The immunoSEQ Assay was used to sequence the TCRbeta CDR3 regions. TCRdb re-hosts the immuneACCESS table, in-frame sequences only. Its copies lack some clones; in the studies checked, an unresolved V gene accounts for under half of them, and the cause for the rest is not known. In this sample the table shows about 80,000 clones, around four fifths of which occur a single time. The leading ten clones occupy about 0.73% of the sample. Results the study describes overall, beyond this receptor: Partial responders in the 0.1-3.0 mg/kg groups had among the lowest normalized peripheral clonal expansion, especially among CD8+ T cells. The antigen specificity of the clonally expanded peripheral T cells was not determined. At doses of 0.1 to 3.0 mg/kg, clonal expansion of both CD4+ and CD8+ blood T cells was observed from baseline to week 6. Low levels of normalized T-cell clonal expansion were also shown by some nonresponding patients. After ivuxolimab, expanded clones were on average more numerous among CD8+ T cells than among CD4+ T cells.

The trial excluded patients who had a history of autoimmune disease or were on systemic immunosuppression. In every dose cohort, peripheral blood was drawn for TCR sequencing at baseline, cycle 4 day 1, and cycle 7 day 1. Samples were obtained from an open-label, multicenter, first-in-human phase I dose-escalation trial of ivuxolimab. The trial enrolled adults with locally advanced or metastatic head and neck squamous cell, hepatocellular, melanoma or renal cell carcinoma. Before TCR sequencing, CD4+ and CD8+ T cells were separately sorted from peripheral blood. The trim is 3 bases for V and 2 bases for J, with a gap of 11 bases between the germline ends. The germline V gene yields SQVTM for CDR1 and ANQGSEA for CDR2. The CDR3 measures 14 amino acids from cysteine to phenylalanine. The CDR3 DNA has 42 bases and is translated from base 1. About this clone: Its antigen specificity is not known. No quality values exist for individual bases; no much larger clone is one base distant.

This TCR was sampled from an adult with an advanced solid tumor such as melanoma, head and neck, liver or kidney cancer. The receptor chain draws on TRBV29-1 and TRBJ1-5; a weak D assignment points to TRBD1 (5 bases agree). The material was CD4+ or CD8+ T cells sorted from blood, obtained in a trial of the OX40 agonist ivuxolimab. The CDR3 loop reads CSVDWGTRNQPQHF. The nucleotides are TGCAGCGTTGATTGGGGGACTCGCAATCAGCCCCAGCATTTT.